A single sample gave rise to the 20 T cell receptor beta chains below, sequenced in a study of blood T cell repertoires in COVID-19. Assay: immunoSEQ multiplex PCR; the TCRdb copy retains only in-frame clones and omits some. The sample has more than 45,000 clones, more than 75% seen once. Sequencing input: peripheral blood. These TCRs come from a woman in her sixties or seventies with COVID-19, enrolled during active disease.

The CDR3 region has the DNA TGTGCCTGGAGTGTACTTCGGGGGGGGAGCATAAATTCACCCCTCCACTTT. Its protein product is CAWSVLRGGSINSPLHF. This chain uses TRBV30 with TRBJ1-6; the D gene is possibly TRBD1 (5 bases). Germline V CDR1 and CDR2: GTSNPN, SVGIG (reference sequence). V lost 0 bases and J lost 7, with 19 bases in between. The CDR3 runs to 17 residues.

V gene TRBV6-5 combines with J gene TRBJ2-3; the D is unclear. With 6 bases removed from V and 2 bases from J, the gap between germline ends came to 12 bases. Germline V gene sequence: CDR1 MNHEY, CDR2 SVGAGI. This CDR3 region has 14 residues. Written as DNA, the CDR3 is TGTGCCAGCAGACTCTTTTCTTACACAGATACGCAGTATTTT. Translating it yields CASRLFSYTDTQYF.

The V and J genes are TRBV4-1 and TRBJ2-1; D might be TRBD1 (5 bases). The germline gives CDR1 MGHRA, CDR2 YSYEKL. V was shortened by 1 base and J by 6 bases, with 22 bases between the two germline ends. CDR3 length equals 18 residues. The CDR3 protein is CASSQVDMGLRVGNEQFF. DNA of the CDR3: TGCGCCAGCAGCCAAGTGGACATGGGCCTACGGGTCGGCAATGAGCAGTTCTTC.

The J gene is TRBJ2-1, the V gene TRBV6-2 or TRBV6-3; 10 nucleotides line up with TRBD1. The CDR3 runs to 16 residues. CDR1 is MNHEY and CDR2 is SVGEGT in the germline V gene. The ends lost 5 bases at V and 4 bases at J; junction bases unmatched: 8. CDR3 sequence reads: CASSKQTGGGYNEQFF. As DNA, the CDR3 is TGTGCCAGCAGTAAACAGACAGGGGGCGGATACAATGAGCAGTTCTTC.

V gene TRBV6-4 combines with J gene TRBJ1-1, with TRBD1 as a possible D gene (5 bases). Trimming took 5 bases from V and 1 from J, leaving 8 bases between them. Germline CDR1 MRHNA, CDR2 SNTAGT. The CDR3 sequence is 13 residues long. The CDR3: CASSRGGNTEAFF. The CDR3 DNA reads TGTGCCAGCAGTCGGGGGGGGAACACTGAAGCTTTCTTT.

This clone has a single count. The rearrangement joins TRBV29-1 to TRBJ2-1; D not certain. V dropped 7 bases and J dropped 10 bases, with 23 bases sitting between them. CDR1 is SQVTM and CDR2 is ANQGSEA in the germline V gene. The CDR3 has 14 residues. Here the CDR3 reads CSAPSPVLESEQFF. The CDR3 bases are TGCAGCGCCCCGTCGCCCGTTCTAGAATCGGAGCAGTTCTTC.

The V gene is TRBV27, the J gene TRBJ2-1, with TRBD2 matching 7 bases. The CDR3 totals 14 residues. Looked up from germline, CDR1 is MNHEY and CDR2 is SMNVEV (reference sequence). Trimming removed 2 bases from V and 5 bases from J; junction bases left unmatched: 3. CDR3 sequence: CASSLASGNNEQFF. The DNA of the CDR3 is TGTGCCAGCAGTTTAGCTAGCGGCAACAATGAGCAGTTCTTC.

This chain joins TRBV7-3 and TRBJ1-1, with 7 positions matching TRBD1. With 6 bases clipped from V and 4 bases from J, the junction kept 5 bases outside the gene matches. Germline V gene lookup returns CDR1 SGHTA and CDR2 FQGTGA. This CDR3 contains 13 residues. The CDR3 coding sequence is TGTGCCAGCAGTAATGGACAGGCCACTGAAGCTTTCTTT. Protein sequence: CASSNGQATEAFF.

The chain has TRBV7-9 and TRBJ1-1, with unresolved D. V dropped 2 bases and J dropped 0 bases, with 7 bases sitting between them. Germline V gene lookup returns CDR1 SEHNR and CDR2 FQNEAQ (reference sequence). This CDR3 is built from 14 residues. CDR3 nucleotide sequence: TGTGCCAGCAGCTTAAAAGCAATGAACACTGAAGCTTTCTTT. Translating it yields CASSLKAMNTEAFF.

The genes are TRBV9 and TRBJ2-1; D perhaps matches TRBD2 (6 bases). The CDR3 consists of 15 residues. Trimming removed 3 bases from V and 0 bases from J, with 10 bases in between. In germline, CDR1 is SGDLS, CDR2 YYNGEE. The chain's CDR3 is CASSASVSSYNEQFF. The DNA of the CDR3 is TGTGCCAGCAGCGCTAGCGTGAGCTCCTACAATGAGCAGTTCTTC.

The chain uses TRBV4-1 and TRBJ2-3; no reliable D call. This CDR3 comprises 13 residues. The V gene lost 3 bases and the J gene lost 6 bases, with 10 bases spanning the gap. Germline CDR1 MGHRA, CDR2 YSYEKL. The CDR3 reads CASSQVQLDTQYF. The CDR3 bases are TGCGCCAGCAGCCAGGTTCAACTTGATACGCAGTATTTT.

This chain's CDR3 is CASSLTGHRGYTF. CDR3 in DNA: TGTGCCAGCAGCTTAACGGGACATCGGGGCTACACCTTC. J is TRBJ1-2 and V is TRBV7-3; tentatively, D is TRBD1 (6 bases). The germline CDR1 and CDR2 sequences are SGHTA and FQGTGA. The germline V and J ends were trimmed by 0 bases and 8 bases, with 10 bases remaining between them. The CDR3 loop spans 13 amino acids.

The V call is TRBV5-8, the J call TRBJ1-4; the D gene is possibly TRBD1 (5 bases). The V gene lost 0 bases and the J gene lost 7 bases, with 13 bases spanning the gap. CDR3 length: 15 residues. From germline, CDR1 is SGHTS and CDR2 YDEGEE. This CDR3 reads CASSLAGDLGEKLFF. Here the CDR3 DNA reads TGTGCCAGCAGCTTGGCGGGGGATCTGGGTGAAAAACTGTTTTTT.

The CDR3 DNA follows: TGTGCCAGCAGTATACTTGACAGGGTGGTTCAGCCCCAGCATTTT. Its translation is CASSILDRVVQPQHF. This chain links TRBV28 with TRBJ1-5, with TRBD1 identical over 7 bases. The CDR3 runs 15 residues. The germline gives CDR1 MDHEN, CDR2 SYDVKM. V dropped 5 bases and J dropped 6; count of bases not matched to a gene: 10.

The V gene is TRBV28, the J gene TRBJ1-2; D remains ambiguous. Germline values: CDR1 MDHEN, CDR2 SYDVKM. V was cut by 5 bases and J by 3 bases, with 16 bases left in between. The CDR3 sequence is 15 residues long. CDR3 nucleotide sequence: TGTGCCAGCAGTCCCGGACTGGAAGGGTACTATGGCTACACCTTC. This gives the protein CASSPGLEGYYGYTF.

This sequence joins TRBV6-6 and TRBJ1-6; 7 nucleotides match TRBD1. This CDR3 has 15 residues. The germline V gene has CDR1 MNHNY and CDR2 SVGAGI (reference sequence). J gave up 9 bases and V 1 base, and 6 bases lay outside the gene matches. The CDR3 reads CASSYLGTDFSPLHF. CDR3 coding DNA: TGTGCCAGCAGTTACTTAGGGACAGATTTTTCACCCCTCCACTTT.

The chain joins TRBV18 to TRBJ1-1; no definite D call. Per the germline V gene, CDR1 is KGHSH and CDR2 is LQKENI. V lost 2 bases, J lost 3 bases, and 10 bases lay in between. There are 14 residues in the CDR3. The CDR3 sequence is CASSPINDYTEAFF. The DNA for the CDR3 is TGTGCCAGCTCACCAATTAACGACTACACTGAAGCTTTCTTT.

The gene calls are TRBV29-1 and TRBJ1-1, with D possibly TRBD1 on 6 matching bases. V lost 7 bases and J 4 bases, leaving 16 bases between the germline ends. There are 13 residues in the CDR3. Germline CDR1 SQVTM, CDR2 ANQGSEA. Here the CDR3 reads CSALRGAGTEAFF. As DNA, the CDR3 is TGCAGCGCCTTACGGGGGGCTGGCACTGAAGCTTTCTTT.

The rearrangement links TRBV9 to TRBJ2-1; 7 nucleotides align to TRBD2. This CDR3 is built from 13 residues. The germline V gene encodes CDR1 SGDLS and CDR2 YYNGEE. The ends lost 0 bases at V and 10 bases at J; junction bases unmatched: 4. The CDR3 region is CASSVAGGREQFF. In DNA form, the CDR3 reads TGTGCCAGCAGCGTAGCGGGGGGTCGGGAGCAGTTCTTC.

This chain joins TRBV29-1 and TRBJ2-4; D not resolved. The germline V and J ends were trimmed by 6 bases and 0 bases, with 12 bases remaining between them. From germline, CDR1 is SQVTM and CDR2 ANQGSEA. CDR3 length: 14 amino acids. As DNA, the CDR3 is TGCAGCGTGGGCCACAGCCTAGCCAAAAACATTCAGTACTTC. Its translation is CSVGHSLAKNIQYF.